This passage covers 25 T cell receptor beta chains from one sample sequenced in a study of post-analysis software for immune sequencing data. Unique molecular identifiers were present in the TCR beta cDNA libraries. TCRdb independently ran MiXCR on the PCR reads; one entry per CDR3 protein. The sample has about half a million distinct CDR3 sequences; approximately 46% are singletons. Study-level results: There were a handful of TRBV segments more frequent in patients than controls, and TRBV5-6, TRBV5-1 and TRBV20-1 were among them.

These TCRs' antigens remain unknown. Input material: blood. These receptors were obtained from a girl between 10 and 17 years old with multiple sclerosis.

This sequence joins TRBV5-1 and TRBJ2-3; 8 bases map to TRBD2. V trimming: 2 bases; J trimming: 2 bases; junction bases outside the gene matches: 1. The germline CDR1 and CDR2 sequences are SGHRS and YFSETQ. This CDR3 comprises 14 residues. The CDR3 loop is CASSFGGDTDTQYF. As DNA, the CDR3 is TGCGCCAGCAGCTTCGGGGGGGACACAGATACGCAGTATTTT.

CDR3 residues: CASSFLSASNQPQHF. The DNA of the CDR3 is TGTGCCAGCAGTTTCCTCTCGGCTAGCAATCAGCCCCAGCATTTT. The chain employs TRBV12-3 or TRBV12-4 and TRBJ1-5; D remains unclear. The CDR3 is made up of 15 amino acids. V gave up 3 bases and J gave up 0 bases, with 9 bases separating them.

This clonotype was detected many times. The chain joins TRBV4-2 to TRBJ2-1; 10 bases align to TRBD2. The CDR3 runs 16 residues. CDR1 LGHNA and CDR2 YNFKEQ come from the germline V gene. The junction had 8 bases not matched to a gene; V was cut back by 4 bases and J by 5 bases. The DNA for the CDR3 is TGTGCCAGCAGCCTCAGCCCGGGACTAGCGAACAATGAGCAGTTCTTC. Encoded protein: CASSLSPGLANNEQFF.

The V gene is TRBV20-1, the J gene TRBJ1-6; unclear D gene. The ends were cut back, 3 bases at V and 0 bases at J, with 9 bases in the middle. CDR3 length: 15 amino acids. Germline CDR1 is DFQATT and CDR2 is SNEGSKA (reference sequence). CDR3 loop: CSARVSSSYNSPLHF. Here the CDR3 DNA reads TGCAGTGCTAGGGTCTCGAGCTCCTATAATTCACCCCTCCACTTT.

The CDR3 protein is CASSRTAVNEQFF. The DNA of the CDR3 is TGTGCCAGCAGCCGTACTGCAGTCAATGAGCAGTTCTTC. V gene TRBV12-3 or TRBV12-4 combines with J gene TRBJ2-1; D not certain. The CDR3 loop spans 13 amino acids. With 6 bases removed from V and 6 bases from J, the gap between germline ends came to 12 bases.

The gene calls are TRBV2 and TRBJ2-5; D remains unclear. The CDR3 consists of 14 residues. From germline, CDR1 is SNHLY and CDR2 FYNNEI. Trimming cost V 4 bases and J 1 base, with 10 bases left between them. The CDR3 DNA sequence: TGTGCCAGCAGTGCCGGCAGAACCCAAGAGACCCAGTACTTC. It encodes CASSAGRTQETQYF.

The sample holds many counts of this clonotype. The chain recombines TRBV25-1 with TRBJ1-2; D may be TRBD1 (5 bases). The CDR3 runs to 12 residues. The V gene lost 6 bases and the J gene lost 4 bases, with 9 bases spanning the gap. Germline CDR1 and CDR2: MGHDK and SYGVNS. This CDR3 reads CASRRDSYGYTF. The DNA of the CDR3 is TGTGCCAGCAGGCGAGACAGCTATGGCTACACCTTC.

Only a few counts were recorded for this clonotype. The CDR3 region is CASSPTLAVSYEQYF. As DNA, the CDR3 is TGTGCCAGCAGCCCTACCCTAGCGGTCTCCTACGAGCAGTACTTC. The chain uses TRBV6-5 and TRBJ2-7, with TRBD2 identical over 7 bases. CDR1 MNHEY and CDR2 SVGAGI come from the germline V gene. Trimming removed 6 bases from V and 0 bases from J; junction bases left unmatched: 8. This CDR3 has 15 amino acids.

This clonotype was detected only a few times. The chain recombines TRBV7-9 with TRBJ2-4; D unclear. The tail of the sequence fits TRBJ2-7 better, so the J call may be wrong. The CDR3 is 12 residues long. Germline values: CDR1 SEHNR, CDR2 FQNEAQ (reference sequence). This CDR3 reads CASSLEVYEQYF. CDR3 coding DNA: TGTGCCAGCAGCTTAGAAGTCTACGAGCAGTACTTC.

The chain couples TRBV2 to TRBJ2-5; no firm D call. V lost 6 bases and J 11 bases, leaving 25 bases between the germline ends. The length of the CDR3 is 15 residues. Per germline, CDR1 SNHLY and CDR2 FYNNEI. For the CDR3, the DNA is TGTGCCAGCAGCATAACAAGTCCTACCTGGGGTGAGCAGTACTTC. Its protein product is CASSITSPTWGEQYF. Full variable domain (outside the CDR3, taken from reference TRBV2 and TRBJ2-5): EPEVTQTPSHQVTQMGQEVILRCVPISNHLYFYWYRQILGQKVEFLVSFYNNEISEKSEIFDDQFSVERPDGSNFTLKIRSTKLEDSAMYFCASSITSPTWGEQYFGPGTRLLVL.

This clonotype was recorded once. The J gene is TRBJ1-5, the V gene TRBV18, with 7 bases identical to TRBD1. V lost 4 bases, J lost 2 bases, and 5 bases stayed unmatched. Germline V gene lookup returns CDR1 KGHSH and CDR2 LQKENI. The CDR3 runs 15 residues. CDR3 nucleotides: TGTGCCAGCTCACTAGGGGGCAGGGGCAATCAGCCCCAGCATTTT. Translation gives CASSLGGRGNQPQHF.

V is TRBV4-2 and J is TRBJ2-7; D is undetermined. Trimming removed 0 bases from V and 3 bases from J, with 15 bases in between. Per germline, CDR1 LGHNA and CDR2 YNFKEQ. CDR3 length: 16 residues. As DNA, the CDR3 is TGTGCCAGCAGCCAAGATTATTGGCTAGTTTTCTACGAGCAGTACTTC. This translates into CASSQDYWLVFYEQYF.

The chain couples TRBV28 to TRBJ2-5; 7 bases are a match to TRBD1. The trim removed 11 bases at V and 6 bases at J, leaving 9 bases unmatched. This CDR3 is 12 amino acids long. Germline values: CDR1 MDHEN, CDR2 SYDVKM. The CDR3, as DNA: TGTGCCGCTCTGGGACAGTGTAAGACCCAGTACTTC. Protein product: CAALGQCKTQYF. Combining the CDR3 with reference TRBV28 and TRBJ2-5 gives the whole variable domain DVKVTQSSRYLVKRTGEKVFLECVQDMDHENMFWYRQDPGLGLRLIYFSYDVKMKEKGDIPEGYSVSREKKERFSLILESASTNQTSMYLCAALGQCKTQYFGPGTRLLVL.

This clonotype showed up just a few times. The CDR3 nucleotides are TGCAGTGCTAGAGACTCAGGGGGAGTGAACTATGGCTACACCTTC. The encoded protein is CSARDSGGVNYGYTF. This chain joins TRBV20-1 and TRBJ1-2; 7 nucleotides agree with TRBD1. V gave up 0 bases and J gave up 2 bases; unmatched junction bases: 6. The CDR3 spans 15 residues. In germline, CDR1 is DFQATT, CDR2 SNEGSKA (reference sequence).

This chain links TRBV3-1 with TRBJ2-7; TRBD2 matches 8 bases. Germline values: CDR1 LGHDT, CDR2 YNNKEL (reference sequence). The CDR3 is made up of 17 amino acids. V lost 0 bases and J lost 0; bases outside the gene matches: 7. DNA of the CDR3: TGTGCCAGCAGCCAAGATTTTGCCAGCGGGAGCTCCTACGAGCAGTACTTC. Translating gives CASSQDFASGSSYEQYF.

A few counts support this clonotype. One junction end does not reproduce the germline sequence, and a read error may be involved. The V gene is TRBV2, the J gene TRBJ2-1; 7 positions agree with TRBD2. This CDR3 is 12 amino acids long. Germline V lookup: CDR1 SNHLY, CDR2 FYNNEI. In nucleotides, the CDR3 is TGTGCCAGCACTGAAGTAGCGGGTGAGCAGTTCTTC. It encodes CASTEVAGEQFF.

This chain links TRBV5-1 with TRBJ2-7; perhaps D is TRBD1 or TRBD2 (5 bases each). The CDR3 loop spans 14 amino acids. Per the germline V gene, CDR1 is SGHRS and CDR2 is YFSETQ. With 5 bases removed from V and 0 bases from J, the gap between germline ends came to 12 bases. This CDR3 reads CASRSGTSSYEQYF. CDR3 sequence (DNA): TGCGCCAGCAGGTCCGGGACCAGCTCCTACGAGCAGTACTTC.

DNA of the CDR3: TGCAGTGCTAGAGGGACTAGCGGGAGGAGAGAGACCCAGTACTTC. Its translation: CSARGTSGRRETQYF. This chain uses TRBV20-1 with TRBJ2-5, with 14 bases fitting TRBD2. V trimming: 1 base; J trimming: 4 bases; junction bases outside the gene matches: 2. The CDR3 is made up of 15 amino acids. Germline V gene data show CDR1 as DFQATT and CDR2 as SNEGSKA (reference sequence).

This chain links TRBV20-1 with TRBJ2-5, with 8 bases lining up with TRBD2. With 2 bases clipped from V and 1 base from J, the junction kept 6 bases outside the gene matches. CDR3 length equals 15 residues. Germline V gives CDR1 DFQATT, CDR2 SNEGSKA (reference sequence). The DNA for the CDR3 is TGCAGTGCTAGACTACTAGCGGAACCCCAAGAGACCCAGTACTTC. It is translated as CSARLLAEPQETQYF.

J is TRBJ1-1 and V is TRBV18; D is undetermined. The germline V gene has CDR1 KGHSH and CDR2 LQKENI. The V end was cut by 3 bases, the J end by 2 bases, with 10 bases between. The CDR3 runs 14 residues. DNA for the CDR3: TGTGCCAGCTCACCCGAGACCGAAAACACTGAAGCTTTCTTT. Encoded protein: CASSPETENTEAFF.

The gene calls are TRBV30 and TRBJ2-5; no definite D call. The germline CDR1 and CDR2 sequences are GTSNPN and SVGIG (reference sequence). Trimming shortened V by 2 bases and J by 1 base, and 8 bases separated the two germline ends. This CDR3 region has 13 residues. The CDR3 bases are TGTGCCTGGAGTCGGCAGACCCAAGAGACCCAGTACTTC. Translating gives CAWSRQTQETQYF.

The chain joins TRBV7-9 to TRBJ2-4, with 8 bases aligning to TRBD2. The DNA matches TRBJ2-7 better at its end, which makes the J call doubtful. Germline values: CDR1 SEHNR, CDR2 FQNEAQ (reference sequence). The CDR3 loop spans 14 amino acids. The CDR3 bases are TGTGCCAGCAGCCTCCCGGGGGGGTCGGACGAGCAGTACTTC. As protein: CASSLPGGSDEQYF.

This rearrangement joins TRBV12-3 or TRBV12-4 to TRBJ1-4; 8 bases match TRBD1. The CDR3 runs to 15 residues. With V trimmed by 5 bases and J by 5 bases, 7 bases remained unmatched. CDR3 DNA sequence: TGTGCCAGCAGTACAACAGGGGGGAGGAATGAAAAACTGTTTTTT. Translating gives CASSTTGGRNEKLFF.

This clonotype turned up a few times. The chain has TRBV7-6 and TRBJ2-7; TRBD1 matches 7 bases. This CDR3 is built from 15 residues. V was pared by 4 bases and J by 0 bases, with 6 bases of the junction left unmatched. CDR1 and CDR2 from the germline V gene are SGHVS and FNYEAQ. CDR3 sequence: CASSSLDRFSYEQYF. The CDR3 coding sequence is TGTGCCAGCAGCTCTCTGGACAGGTTCTCCTACGAGCAGTACTTC.

The chain uses TRBV7-9 and TRBJ1-1, with D uncertain. Germline V CDR1 and CDR2: SEHNR, FQNEAQ (reference sequence). The germline V and J ends were trimmed by 4 bases and 1 base, with 7 bases remaining between them. The CDR3 sequence is 13 residues long. This CDR3 is CASSSPKNTEAFF. CDR3 coding DNA: TGTGCCAGCAGCTCCCCTAAGAACACTGAAGCTTTCTTT.